The T cell receptor beta chain under discussion was sequenced for a study of human T cells and chemical hapten exposure. Study background: Patch tests containing 0.01% DPC, applied to the upper back, were read at 6 days. Overall study findings and caveats: It was expanded TCRs that formed significantly more large CDR3 similarity clusters than controls did. Expanded TCR counts at PT1 were positively correlated with the patch test score.

The germline V gene has CDR1 SGHRS and CDR2 YFSETQ. The CDR3 totals 15 residues. V was trimmed by 2 bases and J by 0 bases, leaving 9 bases between them. MiXCR, applied by TCRdb to the RACE reads, yields one record per CDR3 protein. Of roughly 180,000 distinct CDR3 sequences listed, approximately 20% are singletons. The time point: patch test 1, 2 weeks after DPC sensitization. Treatment in this sample: therapeutic diphenylcyclopropenone sensitization with weekly scalp DPC. This clonotype was counted only a few times. Its target is not known. The TCR originated in a woman in her forties or fifties with alopecia areata. Some clones in this sample may be carry-over from other donors' samples. The sequences come from whole blood, collected in connection with sensitization to the hapten diphenylcyclopropenone (DPC). The rearrangement links TRBV5-1 to TRBJ2-1, with a tentative D call TRBD2 (5 bases). CDR3 DNA sequence: TGCGCCAGCAGCTTTAGCGATCCCTCCTACAATGAGCAGTTCTTC. Amino acids: CASSFSDPSYNEQFF.